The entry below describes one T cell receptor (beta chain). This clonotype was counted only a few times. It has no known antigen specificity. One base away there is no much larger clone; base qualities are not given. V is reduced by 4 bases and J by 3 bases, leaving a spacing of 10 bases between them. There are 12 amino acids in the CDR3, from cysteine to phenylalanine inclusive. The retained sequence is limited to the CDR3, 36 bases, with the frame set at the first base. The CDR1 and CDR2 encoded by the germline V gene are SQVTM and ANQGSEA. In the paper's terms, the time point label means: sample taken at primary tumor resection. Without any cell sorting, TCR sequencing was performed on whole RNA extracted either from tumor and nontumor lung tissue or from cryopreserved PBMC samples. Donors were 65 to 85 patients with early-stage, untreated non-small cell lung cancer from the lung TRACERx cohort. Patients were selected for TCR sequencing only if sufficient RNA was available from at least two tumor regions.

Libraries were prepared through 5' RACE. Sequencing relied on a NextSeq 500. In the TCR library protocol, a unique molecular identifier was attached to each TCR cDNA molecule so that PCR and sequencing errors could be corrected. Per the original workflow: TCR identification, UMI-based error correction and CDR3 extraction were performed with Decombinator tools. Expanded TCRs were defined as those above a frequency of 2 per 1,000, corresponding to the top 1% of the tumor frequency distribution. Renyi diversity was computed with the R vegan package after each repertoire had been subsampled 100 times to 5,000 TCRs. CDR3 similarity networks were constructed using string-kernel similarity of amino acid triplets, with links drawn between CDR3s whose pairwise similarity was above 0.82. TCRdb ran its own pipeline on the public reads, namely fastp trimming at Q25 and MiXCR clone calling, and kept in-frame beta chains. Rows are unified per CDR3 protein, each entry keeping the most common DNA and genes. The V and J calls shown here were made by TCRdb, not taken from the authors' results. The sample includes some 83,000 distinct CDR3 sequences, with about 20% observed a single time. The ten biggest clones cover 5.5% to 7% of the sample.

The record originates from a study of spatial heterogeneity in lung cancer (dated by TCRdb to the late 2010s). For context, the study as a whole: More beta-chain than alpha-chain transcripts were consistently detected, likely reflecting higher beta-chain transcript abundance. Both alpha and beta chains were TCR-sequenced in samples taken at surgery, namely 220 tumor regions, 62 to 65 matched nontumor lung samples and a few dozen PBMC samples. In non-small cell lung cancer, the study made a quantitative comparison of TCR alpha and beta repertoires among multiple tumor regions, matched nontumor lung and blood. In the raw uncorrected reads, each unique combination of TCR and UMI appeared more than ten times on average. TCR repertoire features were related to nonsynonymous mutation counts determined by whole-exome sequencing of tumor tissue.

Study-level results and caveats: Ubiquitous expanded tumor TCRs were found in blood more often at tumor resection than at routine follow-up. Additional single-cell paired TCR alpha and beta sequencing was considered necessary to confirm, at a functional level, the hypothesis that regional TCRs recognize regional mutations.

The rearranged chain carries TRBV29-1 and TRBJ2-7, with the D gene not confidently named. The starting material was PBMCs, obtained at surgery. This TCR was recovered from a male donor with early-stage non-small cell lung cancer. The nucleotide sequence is TGCAGCGTTGCCACAGTTTTCTACGAGCAGTACTTC. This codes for CSVATVFYEQYF.